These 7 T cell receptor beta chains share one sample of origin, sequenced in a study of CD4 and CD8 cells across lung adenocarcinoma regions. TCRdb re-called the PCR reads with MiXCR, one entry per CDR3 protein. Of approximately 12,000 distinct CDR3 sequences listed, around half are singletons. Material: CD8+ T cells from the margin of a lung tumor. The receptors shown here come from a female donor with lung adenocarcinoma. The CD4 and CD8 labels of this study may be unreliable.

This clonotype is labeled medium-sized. CDR3 DNA: TGTGCCAGCAGCTTTAGAATCGGGCAGACAGTAGCGGGAGGACAGAACGAGCAGTACTTC. Translating it yields CASSFRIGQTVAGGQNEQYF. The genes are TRBV7-2 and TRBJ2-5; 10 nucleotides match TRBD2. The J call is doubtful: the DNA matches TRBJ2-7 better. The germline CDR1 and CDR2 sequences are SGHTA and FQGNSA. The CDR3 runs to 20 residues.

Here the CDR3 reads CASSPKDRNTGELFF. CDR3 bases: TGTGCCAGCAGTCCCAAGGACAGAAACACCGGGGAGCTGTTTTTT. V and J are TRBV6-1 and TRBJ2-2; perhaps TRBD1 as D (6 bases). Trimming left V 5 bases short and J 2 bases short, with 12 bases between. The CDR3 extends over 15 amino acids. CDR1 and CDR2 (germline): MNHNS, SASEGT.

The CDR3 region has the DNA TGTGCCAGCAGTTTAAGTAGTACCGGGGAGCTGTTTTTT. Protein product: CASSLSSTGELFF. The chain joins TRBV12-3 or TRBV12-4 to TRBJ2-2; D remains ambiguous. V lost 2 bases to trimming and J lost 5 bases, with 6 bases between them. The CDR3 covers 13 residues.

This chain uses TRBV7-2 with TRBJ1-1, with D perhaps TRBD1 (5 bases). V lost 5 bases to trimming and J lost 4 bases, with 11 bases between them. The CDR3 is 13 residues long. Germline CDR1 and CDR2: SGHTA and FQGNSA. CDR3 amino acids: CASSLHDSTEAFF. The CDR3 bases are TGTGCCAGCAGCCTCCACGACAGCACTGAAGCTTTCTTT.

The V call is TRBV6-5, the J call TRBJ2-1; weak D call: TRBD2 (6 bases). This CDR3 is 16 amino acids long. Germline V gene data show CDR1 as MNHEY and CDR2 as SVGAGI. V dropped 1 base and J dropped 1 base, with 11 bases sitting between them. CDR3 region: CASSYYGRKSYNEQFF. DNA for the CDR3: TGTGCCAGCAGTTACTACGGGAGAAAGTCCTACAATGAGCAGTTCTTC.

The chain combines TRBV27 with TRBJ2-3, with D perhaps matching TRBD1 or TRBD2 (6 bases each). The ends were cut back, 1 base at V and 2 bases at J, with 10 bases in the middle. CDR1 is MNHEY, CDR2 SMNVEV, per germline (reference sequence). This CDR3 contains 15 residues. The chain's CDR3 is CASSLWGADTDTQYF. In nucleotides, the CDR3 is TGTGCCAGCAGTTTATGGGGGGCGGACACAGATACGCAGTATTTT.

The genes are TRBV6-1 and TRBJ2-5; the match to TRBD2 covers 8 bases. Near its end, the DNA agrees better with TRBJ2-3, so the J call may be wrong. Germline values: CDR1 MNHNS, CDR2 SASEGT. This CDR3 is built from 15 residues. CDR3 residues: CARGEGAGGQETQYF. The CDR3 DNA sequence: TGTGCCAGGGGTGAAGGGGCGGGGGGCCAAGAGACCCAGTATTTT.